What follows is one T cell receptor beta chain and its context. These data originate in a study of blood T cell repertoires in COVID-19. Data came from immunoSEQ multiplex PCR; TCRdb stores just in-frame clones and leaves some out. The table has approximately 170,000 clones, 70% to 90% seen once. Germline assignment: CDR1 SQVTM and CDR2 ANQGSEA. Trimming took off 5 bases at V and 5 bases at J, with 15 bases between the two ends. This CDR3 comprises 13 residues. This TCR derives from a man between 60 and 75 years old who had recovered from COVID-19. The specimen was peripheral blood. V is TRBV29-1 and J is TRBJ1-1, with D possibly being TRBD1 (6 bases). CDR3 amino acids: CSVRVGGGTEAFF. DNA of the CDR3: TGCAGCGTTCGTGTAGGGGGGGGGACTGAAGCTTTCTTT.